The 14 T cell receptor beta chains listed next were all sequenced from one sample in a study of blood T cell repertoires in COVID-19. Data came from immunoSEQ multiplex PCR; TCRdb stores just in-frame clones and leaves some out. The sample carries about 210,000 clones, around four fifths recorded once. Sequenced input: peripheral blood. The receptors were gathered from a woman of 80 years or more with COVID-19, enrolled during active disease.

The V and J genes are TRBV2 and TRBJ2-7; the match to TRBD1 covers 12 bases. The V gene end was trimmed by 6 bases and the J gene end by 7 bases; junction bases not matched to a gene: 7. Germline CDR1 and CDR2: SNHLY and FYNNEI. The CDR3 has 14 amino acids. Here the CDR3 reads CASRSGTGGEEQYV. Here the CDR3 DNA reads TGTGCCAGCAGATCCGGGACAGGGGGCGAGGAGCAGTACGTC.

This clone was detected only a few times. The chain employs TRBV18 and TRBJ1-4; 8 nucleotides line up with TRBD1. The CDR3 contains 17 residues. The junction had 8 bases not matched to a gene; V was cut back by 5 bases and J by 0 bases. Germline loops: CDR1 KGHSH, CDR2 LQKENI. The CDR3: CASSGQGLPATNEKLFF. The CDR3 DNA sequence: TGTGCCAGCTCAGGACAGGGCCTACCTGCAACTAATGAAAAACTGTTTTTT.

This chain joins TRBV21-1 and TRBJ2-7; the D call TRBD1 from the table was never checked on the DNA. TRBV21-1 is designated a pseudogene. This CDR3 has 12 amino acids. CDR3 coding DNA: TGTGCCAGCAGCACACAGGGAAAGGAGCAGTACTTC. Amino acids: CASSTQGKEQYF.

CDR3 nucleotides: TGTGCCAGCAGCCCGTCGGGGGATGGCTACACCTTC. It specifies CASSPSGDGYTF. J is TRBJ1-2 and V is TRBV3-1 (or the pseudogene TRBV3-2); D possibly corresponds to TRBD1 (5 bases). Germline assignment: CDR1 LGHDT and CDR2 YNNKEL (reference sequence). The CDR3 consists of 12 residues. Trimming pared 4 bases from V and 6 bases from J, leaving 9 bases between.

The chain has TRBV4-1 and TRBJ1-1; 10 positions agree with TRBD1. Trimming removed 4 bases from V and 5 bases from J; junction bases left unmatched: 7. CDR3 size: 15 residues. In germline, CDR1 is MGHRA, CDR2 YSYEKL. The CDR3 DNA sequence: TGCGCCAGCAGCCCGACCGGGACAGGGGTTACTGAAGCTTTCTTT. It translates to CASSPTGTGVTEAFF.

Here the CDR3 DNA reads TGCGCCAGCAGCCAAGTGGGGTCCCCAGGGGGTTTAAAAAGTGGCTACACCTTC. This gives the protein CASSQVGSPGGLKSGYTF. The chain combines TRBV4-1 with TRBJ1-2; 7 nucleotides match TRBD1. The CDR3 has 18 residues. CDR1 MGHRA and CDR2 YSYEKL come from the germline V gene. J gave up 7 bases and V 1 base, and 18 bases lay outside the gene matches.

The CDR3 region has the DNA TGTGCCAGCTCCCTTCTGGCAAACTCTGGAAACACCATATATTTT. Amino acid sequence: CASSLLANSGNTIYF. The chain combines TRBV6-6 with TRBJ1-3; the D is unclear. Deletions cut 8 bases from V and 0 bases from J, with 14 bases between. The CDR3 is 15 residues long. CDR1 is MNHNY and CDR2 is SVGAGI in the germline V gene (reference sequence).

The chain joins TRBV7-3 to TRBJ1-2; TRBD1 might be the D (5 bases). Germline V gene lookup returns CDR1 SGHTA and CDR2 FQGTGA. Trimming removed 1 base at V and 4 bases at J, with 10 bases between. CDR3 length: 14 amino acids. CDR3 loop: CASSLNSQAYGYTF. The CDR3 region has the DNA TGTGCCAGCAGCTTAAACTCACAGGCCTATGGCTACACCTTC.

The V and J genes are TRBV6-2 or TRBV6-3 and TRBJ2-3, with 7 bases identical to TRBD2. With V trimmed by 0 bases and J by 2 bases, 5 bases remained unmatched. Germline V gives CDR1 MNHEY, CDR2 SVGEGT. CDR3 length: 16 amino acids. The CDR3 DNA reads TGTGCCAGCAGTTACTCGGGGGGGACTACCACAGATACGCAGTATTTT. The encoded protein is CASSYSGGTTTDTQYF.

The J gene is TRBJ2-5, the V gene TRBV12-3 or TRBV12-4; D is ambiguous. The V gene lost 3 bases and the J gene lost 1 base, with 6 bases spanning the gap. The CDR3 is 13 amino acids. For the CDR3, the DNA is TGTGCCAGCAGTTTGCCTATCCAAGAGACCCAGTACTTC. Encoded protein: CASSLPIQETQYF.

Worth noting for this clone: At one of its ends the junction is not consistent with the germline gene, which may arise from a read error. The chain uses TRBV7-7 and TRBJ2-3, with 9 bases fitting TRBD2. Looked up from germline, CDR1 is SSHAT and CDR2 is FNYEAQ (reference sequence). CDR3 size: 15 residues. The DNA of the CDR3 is TGTGCTAGCAGCTTAGGGCGGGGGGGAACAGATACGCAGTATTTT. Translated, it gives CASSLGRGGTDTQYF. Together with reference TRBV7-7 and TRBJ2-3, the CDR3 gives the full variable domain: GAGVSQSPRYKVTKRGQDVTLRCDPISSHATLYWYQQALGQGPEFLTYFNYEAQPDKSGLPSDRFSAERPEGSISTLTIQRTEQRDSAMYRCASSLGRGGTDTQYFGPGTRLTVL.

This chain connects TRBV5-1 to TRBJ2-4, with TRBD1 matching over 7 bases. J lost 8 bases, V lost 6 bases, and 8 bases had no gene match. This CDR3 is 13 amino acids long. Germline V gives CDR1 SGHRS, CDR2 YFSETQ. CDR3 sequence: CASNAGGGDIQYF. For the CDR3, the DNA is TGCGCCAGCAATGCAGGGGGTGGGGACATTCAGTACTTC.

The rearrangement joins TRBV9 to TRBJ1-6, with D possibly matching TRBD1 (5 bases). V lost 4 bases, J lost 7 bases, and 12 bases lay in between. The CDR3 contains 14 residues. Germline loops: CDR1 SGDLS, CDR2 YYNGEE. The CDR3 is CASSSQGFNSPLHF. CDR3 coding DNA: TGTGCCAGCAGCTCGCAGGGTTTCAATTCACCCCTCCACTTT.

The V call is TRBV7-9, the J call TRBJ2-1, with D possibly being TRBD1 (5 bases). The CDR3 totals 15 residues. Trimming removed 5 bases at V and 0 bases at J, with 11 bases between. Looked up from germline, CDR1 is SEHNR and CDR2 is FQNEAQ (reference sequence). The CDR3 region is CASSQGESSYNEQFF. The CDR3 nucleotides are TGTGCCAGCAGCCAAGGGGAAAGCTCCTACAATGAGCAGTTCTTC.